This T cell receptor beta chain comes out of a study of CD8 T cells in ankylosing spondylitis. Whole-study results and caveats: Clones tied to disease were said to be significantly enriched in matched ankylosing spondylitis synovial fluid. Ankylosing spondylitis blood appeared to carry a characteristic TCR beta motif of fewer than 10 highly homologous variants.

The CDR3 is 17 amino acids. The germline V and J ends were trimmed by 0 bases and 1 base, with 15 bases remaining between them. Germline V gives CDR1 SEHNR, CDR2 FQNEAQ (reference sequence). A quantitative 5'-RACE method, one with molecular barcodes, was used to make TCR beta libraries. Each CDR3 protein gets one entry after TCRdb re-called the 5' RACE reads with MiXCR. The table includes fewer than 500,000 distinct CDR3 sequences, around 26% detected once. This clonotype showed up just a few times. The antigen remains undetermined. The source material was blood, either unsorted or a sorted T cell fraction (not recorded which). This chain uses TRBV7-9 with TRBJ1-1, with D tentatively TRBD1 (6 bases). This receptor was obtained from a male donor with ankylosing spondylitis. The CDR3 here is CASSLAQGFGANTEAFF. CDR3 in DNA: TGTGCCAGCAGCTTAGCACAGGGCTTCGGGGCGAACACTGAAGCTTTCTTT.